This TCR beta chain was retrieved from a study of shared clonotypes between healthy human individuals. Study context: For every donor, three CD4 naive, three CD4 memory, two CD8 naive and one CD8 memory plates were used.

Comments on this clone: As yet, its antigen is unknown.

Terminally differentiated effector memory CD45RA+ cells were excluded by CCR7 positive selection of CD45RO-negative cells. At deep level, the assay was performed. Some clones are missing from TCRdb's copy, which holds only in-frame ones; the method was immunoSEQ multiplex PCR. Of more than 600,000 clones in the sample, about 91% were seen once. The germline CDR1 and CDR2 sequences are MNHEY and SMNVEV (reference sequence). Trimming took 1 base from V and 1 from J, leaving 8 bases between them. There are 14 residues in the CDR3. Overall study findings and caveats: The represented genetic and exposure-history diversity was limited by the small number of donors. In this cohort, only blood was sampled, and tissue repertoires likely differ.

This chain uses TRBV27 with TRBJ2-7; no clear D. The sample consisted of naive CD8+ T cells sorted from blood. This TCR came from a man under 40 in good health. The CDR3 DNA sequence: TGTGCCAGCAGTTTATTGCCAGGTTCCTACGAGCAGTACTTC. Translating gives CASSLLPGSYEQYF.